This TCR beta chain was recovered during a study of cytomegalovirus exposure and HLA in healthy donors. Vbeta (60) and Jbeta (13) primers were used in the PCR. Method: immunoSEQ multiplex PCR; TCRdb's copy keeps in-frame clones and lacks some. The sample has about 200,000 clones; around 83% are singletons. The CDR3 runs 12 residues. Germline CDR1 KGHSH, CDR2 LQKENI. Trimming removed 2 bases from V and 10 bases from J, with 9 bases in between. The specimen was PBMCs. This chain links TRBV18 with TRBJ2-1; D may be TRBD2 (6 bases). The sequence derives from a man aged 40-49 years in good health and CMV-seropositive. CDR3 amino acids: CASSPNAGEQFF. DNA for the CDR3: TGTGCCAGCTCACCAAATGCGGGGGAGCAGTTCTTC.